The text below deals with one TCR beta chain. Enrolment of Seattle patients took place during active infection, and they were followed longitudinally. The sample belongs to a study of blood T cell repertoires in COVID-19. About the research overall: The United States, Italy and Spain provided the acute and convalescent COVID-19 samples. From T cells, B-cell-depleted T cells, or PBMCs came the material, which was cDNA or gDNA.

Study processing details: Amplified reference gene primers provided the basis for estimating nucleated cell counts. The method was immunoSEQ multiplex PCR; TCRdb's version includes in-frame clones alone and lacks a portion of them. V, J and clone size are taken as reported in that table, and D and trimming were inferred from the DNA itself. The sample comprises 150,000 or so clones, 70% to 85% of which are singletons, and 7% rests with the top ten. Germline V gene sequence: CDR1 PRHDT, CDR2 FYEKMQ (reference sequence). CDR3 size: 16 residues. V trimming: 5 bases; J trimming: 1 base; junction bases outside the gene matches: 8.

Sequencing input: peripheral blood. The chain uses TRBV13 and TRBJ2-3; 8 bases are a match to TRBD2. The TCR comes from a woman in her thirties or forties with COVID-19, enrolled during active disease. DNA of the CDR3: TGTGCCAGCAGCGCCTCCCCACTAGCGGGCACAGATACGCAGTATTTT. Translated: CASSASPLAGTDTQYF. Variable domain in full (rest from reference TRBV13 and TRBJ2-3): AAGVIQSPRHLIKEKRETATLKCYPIPRHDTVYWYQQGPGQDPQFLISFYEKMQSDKGSIPDRFSAQQFSDYHSELNMSSLELGDSALYFCASSASPLAGTDTQYFGPGTRLTVL.